Detailed here is one TCR beta chain. Libraries were prepared by immunoSEQ multiplex PCR; TCRdb keeps only in-frame clonotypes and omits some of them. This sample has 950,000 to 1,100,000 clones, with around 75% found just once. CDR1 is SGHRS and CDR2 is YFSETQ in the germline V gene. This CDR3 comprises 16 residues. Trimming cost V 4 bases and J 0 bases; bases outside gene matches: 4. This record comes from a study of shared clonotypes between healthy human individuals. The V gene is TRBV5-1, the J gene TRBJ1-2; 12 bases align to TRBD1. The sequenced sample was memory CD4+ T cells sorted from blood. The subset is: CD45RA-negative fraction. The sequence derives from a man aged 18 to 29 in good health. CDR3 coding DNA: TGCGCCAGCAGCCCCGGGACAGGGGGCACTAACTATGGCTACACCTTC. Its protein is CASSPGTGGTNYGYTF.